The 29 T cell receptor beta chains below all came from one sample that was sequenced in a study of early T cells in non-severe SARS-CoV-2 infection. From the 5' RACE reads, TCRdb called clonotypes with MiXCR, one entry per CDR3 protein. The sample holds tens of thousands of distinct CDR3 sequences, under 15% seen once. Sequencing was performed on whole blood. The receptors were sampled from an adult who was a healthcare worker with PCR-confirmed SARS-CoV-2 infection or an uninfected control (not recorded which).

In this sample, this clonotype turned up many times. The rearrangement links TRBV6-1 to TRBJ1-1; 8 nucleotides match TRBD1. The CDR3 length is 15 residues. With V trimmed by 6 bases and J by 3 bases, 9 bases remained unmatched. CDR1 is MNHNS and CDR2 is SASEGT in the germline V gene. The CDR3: CASSALDRVDTEAFF. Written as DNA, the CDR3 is TGTGCCAGCAGCGCCCTGGACAGGGTCGACACTGAAGCTTTCTTT.

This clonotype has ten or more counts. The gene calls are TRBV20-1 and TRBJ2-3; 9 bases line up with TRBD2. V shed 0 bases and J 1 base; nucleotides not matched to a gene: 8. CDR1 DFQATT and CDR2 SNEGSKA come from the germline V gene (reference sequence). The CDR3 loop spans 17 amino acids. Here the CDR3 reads CSARDPAGGSGTDTQYF. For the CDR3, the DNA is TGCAGTGCTAGAGATCCAGCGGGGGGAAGTGGCACAGATACGCAGTATTTT.

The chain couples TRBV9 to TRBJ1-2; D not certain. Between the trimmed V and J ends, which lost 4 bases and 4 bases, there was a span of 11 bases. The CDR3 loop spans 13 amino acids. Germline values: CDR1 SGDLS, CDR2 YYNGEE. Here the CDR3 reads CASSPGPSYGYTF. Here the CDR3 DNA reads TGTGCCAGCAGCCCCGGGCCCTCCTATGGCTACACCTTC.

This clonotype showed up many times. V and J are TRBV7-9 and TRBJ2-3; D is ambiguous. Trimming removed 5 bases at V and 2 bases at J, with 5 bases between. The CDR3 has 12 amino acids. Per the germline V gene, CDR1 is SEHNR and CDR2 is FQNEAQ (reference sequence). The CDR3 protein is CASSTDTDTQYF. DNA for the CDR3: TGTGCCAGCAGCACCGACACAGATACGCAGTATTTT.

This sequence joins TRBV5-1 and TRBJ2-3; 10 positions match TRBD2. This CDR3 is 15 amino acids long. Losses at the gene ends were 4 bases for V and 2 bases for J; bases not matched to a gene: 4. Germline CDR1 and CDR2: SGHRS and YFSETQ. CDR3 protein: CASSPGLAVTDTQYF. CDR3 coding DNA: TGCGCCAGCAGCCCTGGACTAGCGGTCACAGATACGCAGTATTTT.

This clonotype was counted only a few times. The CDR3: CSAQTSGSTDTQYF. The CDR3 nucleotides read TGCAGTGCTCAGACAAGCGGTAGCACAGATACGCAGTATTTT. J is TRBJ2-3 and V is TRBV20-1; D perhaps matches TRBD2 (5 bases). Germline CDR1 is DFQATT and CDR2 is SNEGSKA (reference sequence). V was cut by 5 bases and J by 0 bases, with 12 bases left in between. CDR3 size: 14 residues.

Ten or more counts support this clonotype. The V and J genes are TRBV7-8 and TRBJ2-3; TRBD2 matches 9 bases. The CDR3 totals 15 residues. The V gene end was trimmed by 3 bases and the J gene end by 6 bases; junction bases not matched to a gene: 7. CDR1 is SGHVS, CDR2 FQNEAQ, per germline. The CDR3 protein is CASSFTSGGPDTQYF. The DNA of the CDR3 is TGTGCCAGCAGCTTCACCAGCGGGGGGCCCGATACGCAGTATTTT.

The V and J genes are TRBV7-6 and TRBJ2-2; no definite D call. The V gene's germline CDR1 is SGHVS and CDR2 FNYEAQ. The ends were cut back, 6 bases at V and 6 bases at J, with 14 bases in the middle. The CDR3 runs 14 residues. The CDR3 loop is CASSSMDPPGELFF. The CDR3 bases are TGTGCCAGCAGTTCTATGGACCCTCCCGGGGAGCTGTTTTTT.

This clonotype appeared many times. CDR3 DNA sequence: TGCGCCAGCAGCTCGGCCGGAGGTAGGGCCTCAGATACGCAGTATTTT. Translating gives CASSSAGGRASDTQYF. V gene TRBV5-1 combines with J gene TRBJ2-3, with D possibly matching TRBD2 (5 bases). V lost 3 bases to trimming and J lost 4 bases, with 18 bases between them. The CDR3 is 16 residues long. Germline CDR1 SGHRS, CDR2 YFSETQ.

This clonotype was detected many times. CDR3 sequence (DNA): TGTGCCAGCAGCCCTACAGGGCGGCAAACTGAAGCTTTCTTT. Its translation is CASSPTGRQTEAFF. The chain combines TRBV11-2 with TRBJ1-1, with D possibly being TRBD1 (6 bases). Trimming shortened V by 5 bases and J by 5 bases, and 15 bases separated the two germline ends. This CDR3 is built from 14 residues. CDR1 is SGHAT and CDR2 is FQNNGV in the germline V gene.

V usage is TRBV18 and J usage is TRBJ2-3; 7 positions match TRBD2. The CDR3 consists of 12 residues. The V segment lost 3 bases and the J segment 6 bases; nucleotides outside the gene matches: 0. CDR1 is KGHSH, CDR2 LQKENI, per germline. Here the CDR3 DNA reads TGTGCCAGCTCACCGGGGGGGGATACGCAGTATTTT. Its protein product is CASSPGGDTQYF.

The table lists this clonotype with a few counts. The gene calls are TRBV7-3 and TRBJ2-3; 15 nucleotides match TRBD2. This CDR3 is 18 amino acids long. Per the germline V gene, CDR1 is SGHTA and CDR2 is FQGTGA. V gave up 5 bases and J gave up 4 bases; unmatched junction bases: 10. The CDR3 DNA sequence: TGTGCCAGCAGCCAGACGCCGGGACTAGCGGGGGGTCCAGATACGCAGTATTTT. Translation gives CASSQTPGLAGGPDTQYF.

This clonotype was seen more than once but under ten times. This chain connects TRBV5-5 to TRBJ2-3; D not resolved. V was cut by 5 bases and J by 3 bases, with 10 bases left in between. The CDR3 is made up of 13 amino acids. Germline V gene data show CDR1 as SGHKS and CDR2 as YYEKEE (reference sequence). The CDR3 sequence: CASRVPGTDTQYF. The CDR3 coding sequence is TGTGCCAGCAGGGTTCCCGGGACAGATACGCAGTATTTT.

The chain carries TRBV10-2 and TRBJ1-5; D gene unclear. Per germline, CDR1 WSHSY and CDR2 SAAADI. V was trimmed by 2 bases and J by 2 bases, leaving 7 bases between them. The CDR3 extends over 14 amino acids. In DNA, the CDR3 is TGCGCCAGCAGTGAGGGGTATGGCAATCAGCCCCAGCATTTT. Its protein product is CASSEGYGNQPQHF.

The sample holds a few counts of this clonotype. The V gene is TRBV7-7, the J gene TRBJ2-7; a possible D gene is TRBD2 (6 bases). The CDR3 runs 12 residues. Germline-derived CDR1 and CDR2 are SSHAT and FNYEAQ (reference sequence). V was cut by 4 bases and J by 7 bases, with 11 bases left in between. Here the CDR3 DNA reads TGTGCCAGCAGCTCCTTAGGAGGGGAGCAGTACTTC. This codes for CASSSLGGEQYF.

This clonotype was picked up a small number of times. CDR3 in amino acids: CSVEFDRPGSYNEQFF. CDR3 nucleotides: TGCAGCGTTGAGTTCGACAGGCCGGGAAGCTACAATGAGCAGTTCTTC. V usage is TRBV29-1 and J usage is TRBJ2-1; D is perhaps TRBD1 (6 bases). Per germline, CDR1 SQVTM and CDR2 ANQGSEA. The CDR3 covers 16 residues. V was clipped by 3 bases and J by 3 bases, with 18 bases between them.

The CDR3 region has the DNA TGTGCCAGCAGCTTGGACAGGGGCTCCTACAATGAGCAGTTCTTC. It translates to CASSLDRGSYNEQFF. This chain joins TRBV11-2 and TRBJ2-1, with 9 bases fitting TRBD1. CDR1 is SGHAT, CDR2 FQNNGV, per germline. V shed 3 bases and J 0 bases; nucleotides not matched to a gene: 0. CDR3 size: 15 residues.

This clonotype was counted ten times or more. The CDR3 region is CASSLQGPFEQYF. CDR3 DNA sequence: TGTGCCAGCAGTTTACAGGGGCCTTTCGAGCAGTACTTC. V usage is TRBV27 and J usage is TRBJ2-7, with a weak D call TRBD1 (6 bases). Germline values: CDR1 MNHEY, CDR2 SMNVEV (reference sequence). This CDR3 comprises 13 residues. Trimming took off 2 bases at V and 6 bases at J, with 11 bases between the two ends.

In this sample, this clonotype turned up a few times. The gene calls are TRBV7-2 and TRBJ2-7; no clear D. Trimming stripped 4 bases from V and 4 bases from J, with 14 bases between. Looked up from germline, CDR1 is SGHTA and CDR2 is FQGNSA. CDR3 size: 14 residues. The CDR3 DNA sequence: TGTGCCAGCAGCTCAAGGCACCCGCAGTACGAGCAGTACTTC. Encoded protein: CASSSRHPQYEQYF. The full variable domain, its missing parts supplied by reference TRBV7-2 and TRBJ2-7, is GAGVSQSPSNKVTEKGKDVELRCDPISGHTALYWYRQSLGQGLEFLIYFQGNSAPDKSGLPSDRFSAERTGGSVSTLTIQRTQQEDSAVYLCASSSRHPQYEQYFGPGTRLTVT.

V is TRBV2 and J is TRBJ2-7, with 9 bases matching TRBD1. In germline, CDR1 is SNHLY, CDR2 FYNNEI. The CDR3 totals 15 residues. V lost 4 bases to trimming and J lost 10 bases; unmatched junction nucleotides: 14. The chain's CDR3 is CASSVQGARAALQYF. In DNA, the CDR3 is TGTGCCAGCAGTGTACAGGGGGCGAGGGCGGCACTTCAGTACTTC.

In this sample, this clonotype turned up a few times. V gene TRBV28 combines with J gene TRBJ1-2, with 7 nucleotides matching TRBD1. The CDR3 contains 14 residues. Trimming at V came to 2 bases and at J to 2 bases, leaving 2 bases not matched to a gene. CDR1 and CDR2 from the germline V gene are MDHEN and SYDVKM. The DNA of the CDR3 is TGTGCCAGCAGTTTACCACAGGGGAACTATGGCTACACCTTC. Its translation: CASSLPQGNYGYTF.

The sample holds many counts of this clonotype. Here the CDR3 reads CASSYEQGEAFF. The CDR3 DNA reads as TGTGCCAGCAGTTACGAACAGGGGGAAGCTTTCTTT. The V call is TRBV6-6, the J call TRBJ1-1; TRBD1 agrees at 7 bases. The ends lost 2 bases at V and 8 bases at J; junction bases unmatched: 2. This CDR3 has 12 amino acids. The germline CDR1 and CDR2 sequences are MNHNY and SVGAGI (reference sequence).

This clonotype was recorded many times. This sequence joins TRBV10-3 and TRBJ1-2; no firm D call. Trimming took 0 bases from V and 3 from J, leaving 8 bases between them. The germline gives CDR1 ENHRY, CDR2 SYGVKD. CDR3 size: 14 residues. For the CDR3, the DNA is TGTGCCATCAGTGAGTCGGCAGGCCACTATGGCTACACCTTC. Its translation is CAISESAGHYGYTF.

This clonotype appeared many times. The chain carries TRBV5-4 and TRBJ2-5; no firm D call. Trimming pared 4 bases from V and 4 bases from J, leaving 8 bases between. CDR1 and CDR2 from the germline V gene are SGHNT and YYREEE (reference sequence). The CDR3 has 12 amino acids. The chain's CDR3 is CASSLISETQYF. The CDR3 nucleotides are TGTGCCAGCAGCCTTATTTCAGAGACCCAGTACTTC.

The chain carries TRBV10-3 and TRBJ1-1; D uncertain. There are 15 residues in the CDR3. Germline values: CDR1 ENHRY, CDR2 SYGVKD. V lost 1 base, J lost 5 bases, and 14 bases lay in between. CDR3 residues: CAISEWMPAETEAFF. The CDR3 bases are TGTGCCATCAGTGAGTGGATGCCAGCGGAGACTGAAGCTTTCTTT.

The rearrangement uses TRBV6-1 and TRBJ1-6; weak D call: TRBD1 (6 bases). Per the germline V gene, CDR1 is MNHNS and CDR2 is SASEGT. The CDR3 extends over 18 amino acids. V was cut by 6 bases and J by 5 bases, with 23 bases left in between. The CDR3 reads CASRSRAWGASDNSPLHF. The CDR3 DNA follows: TGTGCCAGCAGGAGCAGGGCCTGGGGGGCTAGTGATAATTCACCCCTCCACTTT.

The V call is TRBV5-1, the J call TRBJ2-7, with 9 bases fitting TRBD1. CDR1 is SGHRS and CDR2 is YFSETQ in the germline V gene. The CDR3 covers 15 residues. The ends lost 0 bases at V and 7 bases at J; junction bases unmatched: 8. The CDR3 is CASSLDGQGIREQYF. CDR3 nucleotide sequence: TGCGCCAGCAGCTTGGATGGACAGGGGATTCGAGAGCAGTACTTC.

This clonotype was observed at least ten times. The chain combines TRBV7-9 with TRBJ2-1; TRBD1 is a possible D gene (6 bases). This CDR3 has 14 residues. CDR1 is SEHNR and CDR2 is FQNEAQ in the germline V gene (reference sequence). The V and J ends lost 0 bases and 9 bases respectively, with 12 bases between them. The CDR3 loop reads CASSLARDIGEQFF. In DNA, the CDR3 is TGTGCCAGCAGCTTAGCTCGGGACATCGGTGAGCAGTTCTTC.

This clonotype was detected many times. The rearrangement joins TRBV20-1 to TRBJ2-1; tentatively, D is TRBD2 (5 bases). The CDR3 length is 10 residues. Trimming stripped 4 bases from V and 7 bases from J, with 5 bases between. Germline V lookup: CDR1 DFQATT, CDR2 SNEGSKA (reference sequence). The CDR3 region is CSAKRNEQFF. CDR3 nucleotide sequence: TGCAGTGCTAAGCGGAATGAGCAGTTCTTC.